Listed here is a single T cell receptor (beta chain). Antigen: not known. Sequenced by immunoSEQ multiplex PCR; TCRdb stores in-frame clones only, minus some. This sample has hundreds of thousands of clones, with about 96% found just once. This entry belongs to a study of shared clonotypes between healthy human individuals. Study-wide findings and caveats: In this cohort, only blood was sampled, and tissue repertoires likely differ.

The receptor's source is a woman aged 30 to 39 in good health. The sequencing sample was made of naive CD4+ T cells sorted from blood. Subset indicated: CD45RA+ positively selected.

The CDR3 DNA reads as TGTGCCAGCAGCGAGGGCGGCAGCACTAATCAGCCCCAGCATTTT. Translating gives CASSEGGSTNQPQHF. The chain recombines TRBV9 with TRBJ1-5; D is undetermined. This CDR3 comprises 15 residues. V lost 3 bases and J 4 bases, leaving 14 bases between the germline ends. The germline gives CDR1 SGDLS, CDR2 YYNGEE.